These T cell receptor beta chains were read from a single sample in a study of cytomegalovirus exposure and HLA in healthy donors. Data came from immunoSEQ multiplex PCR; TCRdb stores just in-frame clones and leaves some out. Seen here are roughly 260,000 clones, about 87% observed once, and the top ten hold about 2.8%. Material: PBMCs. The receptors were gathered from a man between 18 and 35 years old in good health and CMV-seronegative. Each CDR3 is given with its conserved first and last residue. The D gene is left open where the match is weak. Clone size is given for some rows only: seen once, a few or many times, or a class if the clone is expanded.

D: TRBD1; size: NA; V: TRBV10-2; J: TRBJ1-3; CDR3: CASRLQGGADTIYF; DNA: TGCGCCAGCAGGCTACAGGGGGGCGCAGACACCATATATTTT
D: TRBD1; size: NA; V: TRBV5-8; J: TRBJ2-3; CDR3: CASSRDRVFDTQYF; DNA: TGTGCCAGCAGCCGGGACAGGGTTTTCGATACGCAGTATTTT
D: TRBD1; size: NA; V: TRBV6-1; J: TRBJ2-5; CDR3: CASSGQGEWETQYF; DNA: TGTGCCAGCAGTGGACAGGGGGAATGGGAGACCCAGTACTTC
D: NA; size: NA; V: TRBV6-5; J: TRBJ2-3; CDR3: CASSYRGAGTDTQYF; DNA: TGTGCCAGCAGTTACCGGGGGGCCGGGACAGATACGCAGTATTTT
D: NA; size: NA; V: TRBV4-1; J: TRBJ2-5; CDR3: CASSQEQAWRTQYF; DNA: TGCGCCAGCAGCCAAGAACAGGCCTGGCGGACCCAGTACTTC
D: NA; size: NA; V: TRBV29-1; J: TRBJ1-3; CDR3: CSVSLSGNTIYF; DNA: TGCAGCGTTTCCCTCTCTGGAAACACCATATATTTT
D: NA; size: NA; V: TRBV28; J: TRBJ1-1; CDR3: CASSFEVFGEYTEAFF; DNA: TGTGCCAGCAGTTTTGAGGTTTTTGGTGAATACACTGAAGCTTTCTTT
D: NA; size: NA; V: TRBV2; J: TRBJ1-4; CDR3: CASSSQHNEKLFF; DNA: TGTGCCAGCTCCTCACAGCATAATGAAAAACTGTTTTTT
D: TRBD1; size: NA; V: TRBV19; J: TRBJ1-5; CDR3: CASSNGDRVGQPQHF; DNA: TGTGCCAGTAGTAATGGGGACAGGGTGGGTCAGCCCCAGCATTTT
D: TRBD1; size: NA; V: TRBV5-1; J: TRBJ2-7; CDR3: CASSLGTGSVYEQYF; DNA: TGCGCCAGCAGCTTGGGGACAGGGAGTGTATACGAGCAGTACTTC
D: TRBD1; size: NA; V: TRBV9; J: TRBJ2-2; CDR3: CASSVQGASGELFF; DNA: TGTGCCAGCAGCGTTCAGGGGGCGTCCGGGGAGCTGTTTTTT
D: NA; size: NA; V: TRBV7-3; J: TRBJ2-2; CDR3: CASSDGTNTGELFF; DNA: TGTGCCAGCAGCGACGGGACTAACACCGGGGAGCTGTTTTTT
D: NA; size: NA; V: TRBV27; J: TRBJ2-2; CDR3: CASSSRAGGITGELFF; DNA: TGTGCCAGCAGTTCTCGAGCGGGCGGGATCACCGGGGAGCTGTTTTTT
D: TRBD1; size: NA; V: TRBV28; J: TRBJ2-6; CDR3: CASSWFRGNSGANVLTF; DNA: TGTGCCAGCAGTTGGTTCAGGGGGAACTCTGGGGCCAACGTCCTGACTTTC
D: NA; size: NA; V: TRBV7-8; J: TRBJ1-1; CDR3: CASSLGSGTEAFF; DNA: TGTGCCAGCAGCTTAGGATCGGGTACTGAAGCTTTCTTT
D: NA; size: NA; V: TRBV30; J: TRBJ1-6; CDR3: CAWSVMSENSPLHF; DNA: TGTGCCTGGAGTGTAATGAGTGAAAATTCACCCCTCCACTTT
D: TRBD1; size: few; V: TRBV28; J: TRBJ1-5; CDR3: CASKTGDQPQHF; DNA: TGTGCCAGCAAGACAGGGGACCAGCCCCAGCATTTT
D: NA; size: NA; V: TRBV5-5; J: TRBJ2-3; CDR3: CASSQAGASTDTQYF; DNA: TGTGCCAGCAGCCAGGCAGGGGCTAGCACAGATACGCAGTATTTT